This T cell receptor (beta chain) originates from a study of blood T cell repertoires in COVID-19. Study in general: Donors in the United States, Italy and Spain gave samples during acute or convalescent COVID-19. In each case, the material was cDNA or gDNA derived from T cells, B-cell-depleted T cells, or PBMCs.

The germline gives CDR1 MGHRA, CDR2 YSYEKL. The CDR3 covers 15 residues. Trimming removed 2 bases from V and 5 bases from J; junction bases left unmatched: 3. The authors' processing: Amplified reference gene primers provided the basis for estimating nucleated cell counts. TCRdb keeps only in-frame clones here, not all; method: immunoSEQ multiplex PCR. V and J calls plus clone size are reproduced from that table; the DNA served to infer D and trimming. This sample has 50,000 to 65,000 clones, with 88% found just once. This clone was detected only once. The chain couples TRBV4-1 to TRBJ2-1; 10 nucleotides line up with TRBD1. This TCR was sampled from a human donor in a cohort sampled during active COVID-19. Sequenced sample: peripheral blood. CDR3 protein: CASSQFGTGDNEQFF. The CDR3 DNA follows: TGCGCCAGCAGCCAATTTGGGACAGGGGACAATGAGCAGTTCTTC.